Below, 11 T cell receptor beta chains from the same sample are listed, as sequenced in a study of technical replicates of blood from several donors. Sequenced by immunoSEQ multiplex PCR; TCRdb stores in-frame clones only, minus some. The table shows 56,000 or so clones, with 90% to 95% occurring only once. Sequences were obtained from PBMCs. All receptors derive from a human donor in good health. Some clones in this sample may be carry-over from other donors' samples.

This chain joins TRBV7-3 and TRBJ2-2; 7 positions agree with TRBD1. With 3 bases clipped from V and 4 bases from J, the junction kept 2 bases outside the gene matches. CDR1 and CDR2 (germline): SGHTA, FQGTGA. The CDR3 sequence is 14 residues long. CDR3 region: CASSFSGGTGELFF. DNA of the CDR3: TGTGCCAGCAGCTTCTCAGGGGGCACCGGGGAGCTGTTTTTT. Drawing the rest from reference TRBV7-3 and TRBJ2-2, the complete variable domain is GAGVSQTPSNKVTEKGKYVELRCDPISGHTALYWYRQSLGQGPEFLIYFQGTGAADDSGLPNDRFFAVRPEGSVSTLKIQRTERGDSAVYLCASSFSGGTGELFFGEGSRLTVL.

For the CDR3, the DNA is TGTGCCAGCAGCTTAACGGGGGGGGCAGGTTCCTACAATGAGCAGTTCTTC. Encoded protein: CASSLTGGAGSYNEQFF. This rearrangement joins TRBV7-3 to TRBJ2-1; tentative D call: TRBD2 (7 bases). Deletions cut 0 bases from V and 1 base from J, with 13 bases between. Germline loops: CDR1 SGHTA, CDR2 FQGTGA. The CDR3 contains 17 residues.

The V and J genes are TRBV7-9 and TRBJ2-1, with TRBD2 identical over 7 bases. CDR3 length equals 16 residues. Per the germline V gene, CDR1 is SEHNR and CDR2 is FQNEAQ (reference sequence). V lost 5 bases to trimming and J lost 10 bases; unmatched junction nucleotides: 17. CDR3 DNA sequence: TGTGCCAGCAGCGCCGCCGGACTAGTCGGGGGATTGGAGCAGTTCTTC. Translated, it gives CASSAAGLVGGLEQFF.

With respect to this clone: One end of the junction does not line up with germline, which may come from a read error. The chain uses TRBV28 and TRBJ2-7; the match to TRBD1 covers 9 bases. CDR1 is MDHEN, CDR2 SYDVKM, per germline. There are 15 residues in the CDR3. CDR3 amino acids: CASSLNRGRSSEQYF. DNA for the CDR3: TGTGCCAGCAGTTTAAACAGGGGGCGGTCCTCCGAGCAGTACTTC.

The rearrangement uses TRBV10-3 and TRBJ2-3; the D gene is possibly TRBD2 (5 bases). Germline V gene lookup returns CDR1 ENHRY and CDR2 SYGVKD. The CDR3 totals 19 residues. The V end lost 0 bases, the J end lost 3 bases, and 22 bases lay between the germline ends. CDR3 amino acids: CAISESMFIGSEWTDTQYF. The CDR3 bases are TGTGCCATCAGTGAGTCGATGTTTATAGGGAGTGAATGGACAGATACGCAGTATTTT.

The V gene is TRBV7-2, the J gene TRBJ2-3; the D is unclear. CDR1 and CDR2 (germline): SGHTA, FQGNSA. This CDR3 is built from 14 residues. V shed 1 base and J shed 1 base, with 6 bases lying between them. The CDR3 DNA reads TGTGCCAGCAGCTTAGATTCGGGCACAGATACGCAGTATTTT. Protein product: CASSLDSGTDTQYF.

The rearrangement uses TRBV6-5 and TRBJ2-5; D is unclear. Germline values: CDR1 MNHEY, CDR2 SVGAGI. Trimming left V 0 bases short and J 3 bases short, with 8 bases between. This CDR3 spans 14 amino acids. DNA for the CDR3: TGTGCCAGCAGTTACTCGCCTACTAAAGAGACCCAGTACTTC. Translation gives CASSYSPTKETQYF.

The rearrangement joins TRBV5-1 to TRBJ2-5; 7 bases fit TRBD1. This CDR3 region has 14 residues. Trimming at V came to 4 bases and at J to 2 bases, leaving 5 bases not matched to a gene. Looked up from germline, CDR1 is SGHRS and CDR2 is YFSETQ. The CDR3 reads CASSTGTAQETQYF. For the CDR3, the DNA is TGCGCCAGCAGCACCGGGACAGCTCAAGAGACCCAGTACTTC.

This clone was recorded only once. This sequence joins TRBV30 and TRBJ2-7; 8 positions match TRBD1. The germline V gene encodes CDR1 GTSNPN and CDR2 SVGIG (reference sequence). CDR3 length: 13 amino acids. The J segment lost 7 bases and the V segment lost 3 bases, leaving 8 bases of the junction unmatched. The CDR3 sequence: CAWREDRVGEQYF. For the CDR3, the DNA is TGTGCCTGGAGGGAGGACAGGGTTGGGGAGCAGTACTTC.

V gene TRBV6-1 combines with J gene TRBJ1-1, with TRBD1 as a possible D gene (6 bases). V was pared by 0 bases and J by 4 bases, with 12 bases between. Germline CDR1 is MNHNS and CDR2 is SASEGT. CDR3 length equals 15 residues. The CDR3 is CASSEARGRGTEAFF. DNA of the CDR3: TGTGCCAGCAGTGAAGCCCGTGGCAGGGGCACTGAAGCTTTCTTT.

The chain is built from TRBV27 and TRBJ2-7; 8 bases map to TRBD1. From germline, CDR1 is MNHEY and CDR2 SMNVEV (reference sequence). This CDR3 is 15 amino acids long. Unmatched junction bases numbered 11, after V lost 2 bases and J lost 8 bases. The CDR3 region is CASSLIGAGTGQQYF. CDR3 DNA sequence: TGTGCCAGCAGTTTAATTGGCGCGGGGACAGGCCAGCAGTACTTC.